The next 21 T cell receptor beta chains were all read from a single sample in a study of T-cell memory formation after mild COVID-19 (dated by TCRdb to the early 2020s). Libraries were built with 5' RACE. Instrument used: Illumina NovaSeq 6000. TCRdb trimmed public reads at Q25 via fastp, called clones via MiXCR and kept in-frame beta chains. Under each unique CDR3 protein, matching rows form one entry showing the most common genes and DNA. The sample table shows about 320,000 distinct CDR3 sequences, and 13% to 15% are seen once. The ten largest clones take up roughly a fifth of the sample. The specimen sequenced was PBMCs or a T cell subset sorted from them (not recorded which). The receptors were gathered from a man younger than 35 who had mild COVID-19 (a few samples of this study predate the infection). The sample titles of this study are shuffled in the database, so cell type and time point are left out; the donor was told from shared clones.

V and J are TRBV4-3 and TRBJ1-5; D unresolved. The CDR3 spans 14 residues. The germline CDR1 and CDR2 sequences are LGHNA and YSLEER. The V and J ends lost 0 bases and 7 bases respectively, with 10 bases between them. For the CDR3, the DNA is TGCGCCAGCAGCCAAGATGGGATTGAACAGCCCCAGCATTTT. Protein: CASSQDGIEQPQHF.

This clonotype has at least ten counts. The chain is built from TRBV5-1 and TRBJ2-1; D is undetermined. Trimming shortened V by 1 base and J by 8 bases, and 13 bases separated the two germline ends. In germline, CDR1 is SGHRS, CDR2 YFSETQ. The CDR3 runs to 14 residues. The CDR3 region has the DNA TGCGCCAGCAGCTTGTCTGCCGGCGACGATGAGCAGTTCTTC. It is translated as CASSLSAGDDEQFF. The whole variable domain, filled in from reference TRBV5-1 and TRBJ2-1, reads KAGVTQTPRYLIKTRGQQVTLSCSPISGHRSVSWYQQTPGQGLQFLFEYFSETQRNKGNFPGRFSGRQFSNSRSEMNVSTLELGDSALYLCASSLSAGDDEQFFGPGTRLTVL.

The chain recombines TRBV5-4 with TRBJ2-5, with 7 positions matching TRBD1. V lost 4 bases, J lost 6 bases, and 6 bases stayed unmatched. The CDR3 sequence is 13 residues long. Looked up from germline, CDR1 is SGHNT and CDR2 is YYREEE (reference sequence). CDR3 nucleotides: TGTGCCAGCAGCCGTACAGGGGAACAGACCCAGTACTTC. It specifies CASSRTGEQTQYF.

The chain is built from TRBV6-1 and TRBJ1-2; TRBD1 is a possible D gene (5 bases). The V and J ends lost 3 bases and 8 bases respectively, with 19 bases between them. The CDR3 consists of 15 residues. Germline CDR1 reads MNHNS; CDR2 reads SASEGT. The CDR3 DNA sequence: TGTGCCAGCAGTGACACAGGAGTCGCGCCTCGGGGCTACACCTTC. Its protein is CASSDTGVAPRGYTF.

This clonotype turned up a few times. The chain employs TRBV6-6 and TRBJ2-7; 7 positions agree with TRBD1. This CDR3 is 13 amino acids long. CDR1 and CDR2 from the germline V gene are MNHNY and SVGAGI (reference sequence). V was pared by 7 bases and J by 3 bases, with 6 bases of the junction left unmatched. The CDR3 coding sequence is TGTGCCAGCACTCCGGGACAGAACTACGAGCAGTACTTC. Its translation: CASTPGQNYEQYF.

This chain connects TRBV2 to TRBJ2-1; D assignment may be TRBD1 or TRBD2 (5 bases each). In germline, CDR1 is SNHLY, CDR2 FYNNEI. CDR3 length: 14 residues. V was shortened by 4 bases and J by 6 bases, with 13 bases between the two germline ends. CDR3 amino acids: CASSASEGSNEQFF. The DNA for the CDR3 is TGTGCCAGCAGTGCATCCGAGGGGTCCAATGAGCAGTTCTTC.

This chain joins TRBV7-9 and TRBJ2-7; no clear D gene. Germline V gene sequence: CDR1 SEHNR, CDR2 FQNEAQ (reference sequence). The CDR3 has 13 residues. V gave up 3 bases and J gave up 2 bases, with 8 bases separating them. The CDR3 here is CASSFAGAYEQYF. The CDR3 coding sequence is TGTGCCAGCAGCTTTGCCGGAGCCTACGAGCAGTACTTC.

A few counts support this clonotype. The chain recombines TRBV7-2 with TRBJ2-4; D possibly matches TRBD1 or TRBD2 (5 bases each). CDR1 is SGHTA and CDR2 is FQGNSA in the germline V gene. V was clipped by 4 bases and J by 15 bases, with 19 bases between them. This CDR3 is 13 amino acids long. CDR3 coding DNA: TGTGCCAGCAGCTCGGGGCTCGGATCACCCCCGTACTTC. Residues: CASSSGLGSPPYF.

This clonotype was counted only a few times. V usage is TRBV7-2 and J usage is TRBJ2-5; TRBD2 is a possible D gene (5 bases). The V gene lost 5 bases and the J gene lost 5 bases, with 15 bases spanning the gap. This CDR3 spans 14 amino acids. The V gene's germline CDR1 is SGHTA and CDR2 FQGNSA. The CDR3 sequence is CASSQWSSIETQYF. The CDR3 nucleotides read TGTGCCAGCAGCCAGTGGTCTAGCATCGAGACCCAGTACTTC.

Many counts were recorded for this clonotype. This sequence joins TRBV5-1 and TRBJ1-1, with 12 bases matching TRBD1. Germline lookup yields CDR1 SGHRS and CDR2 YFSETQ. This CDR3 has 16 residues. J was trimmed by 1 base and V by 4 bases; bases with no gene match: 5. The DNA of the CDR3 is TGCGCCAGCAGCACGGGACAGGGGGCCGCGAACACTGAAGCTTTCTTT. It encodes CASSTGQGAANTEAFF.

CDR3 in amino acids: CASSLDQITDTQYF. The CDR3 nucleotides are TGCGCCAGCAGCTTGGACCAGATCACAGATACGCAGTATTTT. The rearrangement links TRBV5-1 to TRBJ2-3; D call uncertain. The V and J ends lost 0 bases and 2 bases respectively, with 7 bases between them. The CDR3 has 14 residues. Germline loops: CDR1 SGHRS, CDR2 YFSETQ.

The chain links TRBV5-1 to TRBJ2-7; D is ambiguous. Germline V gene sequence: CDR1 SGHRS, CDR2 YFSETQ. The CDR3 sequence is 13 residues long. The V and J ends lost 0 bases and 4 bases respectively, with 8 bases between them. Here the CDR3 reads CASSLVGNYEQYF. CDR3 in DNA: TGCGCCAGCAGCTTGGTGGGGAATTACGAGCAGTACTTC.

This clonotype was counted between two and nine times. The chain employs TRBV6-5 and TRBJ1-2; possible D gene TRBD1, 6 bases. The V gene's germline CDR1 is MNHEY and CDR2 SVGAGI. V dropped 5 bases and J dropped 7 bases, with 8 bases sitting between them. This CDR3 region has 11 residues. The CDR3 protein is CASSTGLGYTF. The CDR3 DNA follows: TGTGCCAGCAGTACAGGGCTTGGCTACACCTTC.

The CDR3, as DNA: TGCAGCGTTGAATGGGGCGGCGGGGGCAGCTCCTACAATGAGCAGTTCTTC. It encodes CSVEWGGGGSSYNEQFF. This sequence joins TRBV29-1 and TRBJ2-1; a possible D gene is TRBD2 (7 bases). The CDR3 length is 17 residues. Germline CDR1 SQVTM, CDR2 ANQGSEA. V was clipped by 2 bases and J by 0 bases, with 17 bases between them.

This clonotype turned up a few times. The rearrangement joins TRBV15 to TRBJ1-5, with D perhaps matching TRBD1 (6 bases). The CDR3 is 14 amino acids. Germline CDR1 and CDR2: LNHNV and YYDKDF (reference sequence). The V end lost 4 bases, the J end lost 4 bases, and 11 bases lay between the germline ends. The chain's CDR3 is CATSKRQVNQPQHF. The CDR3 region has the DNA TGTGCCACCAGCAAACGACAGGTTAATCAGCCCCAGCATTTT.

The gene calls are TRBV12-3 or TRBV12-4 and TRBJ2-3; the D is unclear. Trimming stripped 5 bases from V and 0 bases from J, with 18 bases between. This CDR3 comprises 17 residues. The CDR3 loop is CASSRDPFPPSTDTQYF. CDR3 DNA sequence: TGTGCCAGCAGTCGAGACCCCTTTCCTCCTAGCACAGATACGCAGTATTTT.

The chain is built from TRBV27 and TRBJ2-7, with D unresolved. The length of the CDR3 is 14 residues. Per the germline V gene, CDR1 is MNHEY and CDR2 is SMNVEV (reference sequence). The ends were cut back, 1 base at V and 0 bases at J, with 7 bases in the middle. The CDR3 DNA sequence: TGTGCCAGCAGTTTATATCAGAACTCCTACGAGCAGTACGTC. It is translated as CASSLYQNSYEQYV.

A few counts support this clonotype. The chain links TRBV27 to TRBJ1-1, with a weak D call TRBD1 (5 bases). CDR1 and CDR2 (germline): MNHEY, SMNVEV (reference sequence). V lost 3 bases, J lost 4 bases, and 12 bases lay in between. The CDR3 extends over 14 amino acids. CDR3: CASSFRGEGTEAFF. For the CDR3, the DNA is TGTGCCAGCAGTTTTCGGGGGGAAGGCACTGAAGCTTTCTTT.

The CDR3 spells CSATYSTSGGSSYF. In DNA form, the CDR3 reads TGCAGTGCTACCTACTCGACTAGCGGGGGCTCATCGTATTTT. V usage is TRBV20-1 and J usage is TRBJ2-3, with 12 bases matching TRBD2. This CDR3 is 14 amino acids long. J gave up 14 bases and V 4 bases, and 13 bases lay outside the gene matches. Per germline, CDR1 DFQATT and CDR2 SNEGSKA (reference sequence).

The V gene is TRBV5-1, the J gene TRBJ1-1; D ambiguous. Germline CDR1 SGHRS, CDR2 YFSETQ. This CDR3 contains 14 residues. Between the trimmed V and J ends, which lost 4 bases and 4 bases, there was a span of 14 bases. The CDR3 protein is CASSQAPPGTEAFF. Written as DNA, the CDR3 is TGCGCCAGCAGCCAGGCCCCCCCGGGCACTGAAGCTTTCTTT.

This clonotype turned up a few times. V gene TRBV5-1 combines with J gene TRBJ2-5, with D perhaps given as TRBD1 or TRBD2 (5 bases each). Trimming removed 0 bases from V and 2 bases from J, with 14 bases in between. This CDR3 comprises 16 residues. CDR1 SGHRS and CDR2 YFSETQ come from the germline V gene. In nucleotides, the CDR3 is TGCGCCAGCAGCTTGGCCGGGGCTCTGCTGCAAGAGACCCAGTACTTC. This gives the protein CASSLAGALLQETQYF.